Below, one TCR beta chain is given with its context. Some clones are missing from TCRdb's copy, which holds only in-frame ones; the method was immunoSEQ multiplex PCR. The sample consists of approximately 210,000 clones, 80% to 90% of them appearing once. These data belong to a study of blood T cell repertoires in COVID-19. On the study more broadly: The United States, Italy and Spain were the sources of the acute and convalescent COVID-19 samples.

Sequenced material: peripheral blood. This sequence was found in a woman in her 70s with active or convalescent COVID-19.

CDR3 amino acids: CASSPRVVSSYEQYF. In DNA form, the CDR3 reads TGTGCCAGCTCACCTCGCGTAGTTTCGAGCTACGAGCAGTACTTC. The chain links TRBV18 to TRBJ2-7; no firm D call. The germline V and J ends were trimmed by 3 bases and 3 bases, with 15 bases remaining between them. The CDR3 totals 15 residues. CDR1 and CDR2 from the germline V gene are KGHSH and LQKENI. Using reference TRBV18 and TRBJ2-7 for the parts outside the CDR3, the full variable domain is NAGVMQNPRHLVRRRGQEARLRCSPMKGHSHVYWYRQLPEEGLKFMVYLQKENIIDESGMPKERFSAEFPKEGPSILRIQQVVRGDSAAYFCASSPRVVSSYEQYFGPGTRLTVT.